This T cell receptor (beta chain) was sequenced in a study of blood T cell repertoires in COVID-19. Cohort assignment relied on participant-reported clinical history. For recovered donors of Cohort 3, there were two negative PCRs, clearance, or symptom resolution. Authors' data handling: Using reference gene primer amplification, nucleated cell counts were estimated. The protocol was immunoSEQ multiplex PCR, while the TCRdb copy is restricted to in-frame clones and leaves out a portion. V, J and clone size are those of that table, while D and trimming were read from the DNA. The repertoire holds 200,000 to 250,000 clones, with around four fifths as singletons. The CDR3 totals 15 residues. With 1 base removed from V and 6 bases from J, the gap between germline ends came to 16 bases. CDR1 and CDR2 from the germline V gene are SGHVS and FNYEAQ. In this sample, this clone turned up once.

The sequenced material came from PBMCs or T cells enriched from blood (not recorded which). V usage is TRBV7-6 and J usage is TRBJ2-7, with a possible D match to TRBD2 (6 bases). The receptor's source is a man aged 40-55 years who had recovered from COVID-19. CDR3 sequence reads: CASSLGQRVGGEQYF. CDR3 sequence (DNA): TGTGCCAGCAGCTTAGGACAGCGAGTGGGGGGCGAGCAGTACTTC.